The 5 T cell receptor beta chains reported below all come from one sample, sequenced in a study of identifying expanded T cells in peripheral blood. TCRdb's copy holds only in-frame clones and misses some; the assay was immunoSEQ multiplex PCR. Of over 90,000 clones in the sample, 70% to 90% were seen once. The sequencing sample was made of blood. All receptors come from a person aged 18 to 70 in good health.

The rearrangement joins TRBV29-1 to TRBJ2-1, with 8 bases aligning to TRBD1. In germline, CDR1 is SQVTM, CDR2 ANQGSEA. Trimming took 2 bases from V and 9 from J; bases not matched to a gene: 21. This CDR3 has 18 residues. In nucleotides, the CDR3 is TGCAGCGTTGAATTGCATCTCCGCGGACAGGGTCAATTTAGTGAGCAGTTCTTC. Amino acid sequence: CSVELHLRGQGQFSEQFF.

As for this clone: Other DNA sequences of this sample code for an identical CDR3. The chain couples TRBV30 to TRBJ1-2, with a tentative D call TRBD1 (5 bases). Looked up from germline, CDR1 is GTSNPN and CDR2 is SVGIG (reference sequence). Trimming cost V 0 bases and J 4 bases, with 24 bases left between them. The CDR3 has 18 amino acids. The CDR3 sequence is CAWSVRGEGWVCLYGYTF. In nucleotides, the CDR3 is TGTGCCTGGAGTGTACGGGGGGAGGGGTGGGTATGTCTCTATGGCTACACCTTC.

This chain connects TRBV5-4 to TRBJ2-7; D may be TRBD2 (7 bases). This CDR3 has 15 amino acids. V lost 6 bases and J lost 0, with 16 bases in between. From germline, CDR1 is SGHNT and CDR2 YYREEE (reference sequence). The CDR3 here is CASNMGGGSSYEQYF. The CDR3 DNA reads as TGTGCCAGCAATATGGGAGGGGGTAGCTCCTACGAGCAGTACTTC.

CDR3 in amino acids: CASSLTHTEAFF. DNA for the CDR3: TGTGCCAGCAGCTTAACCCACACTGAAGCTTTCTTT. This chain links TRBV11-2 with TRBJ1-1, with no clear D. Germline V gene sequence: CDR1 SGHAT, CDR2 FQNNGV. Deletions cut 2 bases from V and 3 bases from J, with 4 bases between. The CDR3 length is 12 residues.

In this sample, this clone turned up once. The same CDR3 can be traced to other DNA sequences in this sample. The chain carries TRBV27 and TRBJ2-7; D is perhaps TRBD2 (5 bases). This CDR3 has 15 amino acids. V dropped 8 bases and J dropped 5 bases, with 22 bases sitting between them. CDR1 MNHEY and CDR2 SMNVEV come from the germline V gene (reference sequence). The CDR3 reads CASGNPGLGGNEQYF. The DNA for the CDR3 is TGTGCCAGCGGCAATCCGGGCCTTGGAGGCAACGAGCAGTACTTC.